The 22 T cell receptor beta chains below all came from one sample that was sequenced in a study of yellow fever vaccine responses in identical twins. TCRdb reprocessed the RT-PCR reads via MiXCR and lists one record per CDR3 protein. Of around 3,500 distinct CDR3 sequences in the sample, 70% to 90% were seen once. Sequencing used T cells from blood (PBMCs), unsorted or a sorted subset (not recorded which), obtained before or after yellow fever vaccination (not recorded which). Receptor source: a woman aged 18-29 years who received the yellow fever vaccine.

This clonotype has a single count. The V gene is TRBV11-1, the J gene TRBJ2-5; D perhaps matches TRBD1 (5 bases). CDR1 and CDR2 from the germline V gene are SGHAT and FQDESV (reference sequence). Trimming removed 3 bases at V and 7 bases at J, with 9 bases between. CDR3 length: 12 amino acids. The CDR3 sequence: CASSLAQGTQYF. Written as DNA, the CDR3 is TGTGCCAGCAGCTTGGCTCAGGGGACCCAGTACTTC.

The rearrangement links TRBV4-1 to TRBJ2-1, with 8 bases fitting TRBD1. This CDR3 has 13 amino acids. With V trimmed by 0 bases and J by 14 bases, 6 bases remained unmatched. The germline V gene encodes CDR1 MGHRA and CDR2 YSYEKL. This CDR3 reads CASSQDTGQGKFF. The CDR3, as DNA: TGCGCCAGCAGCCAAGATACCGGACAGGGAAAGTTCTTC.

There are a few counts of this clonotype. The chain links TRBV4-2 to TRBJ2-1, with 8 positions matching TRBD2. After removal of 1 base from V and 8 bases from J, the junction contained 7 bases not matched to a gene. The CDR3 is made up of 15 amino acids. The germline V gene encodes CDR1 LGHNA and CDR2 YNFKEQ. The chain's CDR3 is CASSQGQREFDEQFF. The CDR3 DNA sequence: TGTGCCAGCAGCCAAGGCCAGCGGGAGTTCGATGAGCAGTTCTTC.

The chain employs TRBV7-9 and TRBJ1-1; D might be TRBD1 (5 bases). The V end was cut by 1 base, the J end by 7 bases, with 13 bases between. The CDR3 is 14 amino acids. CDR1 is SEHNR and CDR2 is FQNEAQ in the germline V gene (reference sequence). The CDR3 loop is CASSLVTGWNEAFF. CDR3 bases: TGTGCCAGCAGCTTAGTCACAGGCTGGAATGAAGCTTTCTTT.

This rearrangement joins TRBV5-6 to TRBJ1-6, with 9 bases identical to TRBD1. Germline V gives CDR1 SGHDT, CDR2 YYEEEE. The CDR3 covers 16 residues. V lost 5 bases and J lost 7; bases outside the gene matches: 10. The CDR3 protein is CASSIGYGQGNSPLHF. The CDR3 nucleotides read TGTGCCAGCAGTATTGGCTATGGACAGGGGAATTCACCCCTCCACTTT.

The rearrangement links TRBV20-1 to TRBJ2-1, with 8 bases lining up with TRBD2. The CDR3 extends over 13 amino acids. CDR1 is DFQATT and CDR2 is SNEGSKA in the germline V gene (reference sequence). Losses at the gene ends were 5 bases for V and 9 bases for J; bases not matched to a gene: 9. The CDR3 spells CSAPPGGGGEQFF. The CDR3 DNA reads TGCAGTGCTCCCCCCGGGGGGGGCGGTGAGCAGTTCTTC.

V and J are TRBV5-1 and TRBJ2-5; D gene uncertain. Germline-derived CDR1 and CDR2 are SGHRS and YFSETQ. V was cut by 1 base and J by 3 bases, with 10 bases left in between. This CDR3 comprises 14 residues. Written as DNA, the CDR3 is TGCGCCAGCAGCTTGTGGCAGACCAAAGAGACCCAGTACTTC. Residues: CASSLWQTKETQYF.

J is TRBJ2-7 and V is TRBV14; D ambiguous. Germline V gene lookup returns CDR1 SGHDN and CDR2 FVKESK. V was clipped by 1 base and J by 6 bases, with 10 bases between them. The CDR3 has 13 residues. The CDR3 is CASSQARSGEQYF. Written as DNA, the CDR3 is TGTGCCAGCAGCCAAGCCCGCTCGGGCGAGCAGTACTTC.

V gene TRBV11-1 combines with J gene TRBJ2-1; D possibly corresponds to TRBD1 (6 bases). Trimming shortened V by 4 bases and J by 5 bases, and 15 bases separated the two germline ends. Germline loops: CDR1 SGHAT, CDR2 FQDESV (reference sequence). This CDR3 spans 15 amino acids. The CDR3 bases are TGTGCCAGCAGCTCGACAGGTATGTTCCACAATGAGCAGTTCTTC. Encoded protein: CASSSTGMFHNEQFF. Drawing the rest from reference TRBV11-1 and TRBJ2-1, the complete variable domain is EAEVAQSPRYKITEKSQAVAFWCDPISGHATLYWYRQILGQGPELLVQFQDESVVDDSQLPKDRFSAERLKGVDSTLKIQPAELGDSAMYLCASSSTGMFHNEQFFGPGTRLTVL.

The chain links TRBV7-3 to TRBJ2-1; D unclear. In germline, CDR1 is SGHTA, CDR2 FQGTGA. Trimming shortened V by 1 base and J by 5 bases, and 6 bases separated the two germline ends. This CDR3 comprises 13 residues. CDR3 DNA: TGTGCCAGCAGCTTAAACCGAGACAATGAGCAGTTCTTC. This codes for CASSLNRDNEQFF.

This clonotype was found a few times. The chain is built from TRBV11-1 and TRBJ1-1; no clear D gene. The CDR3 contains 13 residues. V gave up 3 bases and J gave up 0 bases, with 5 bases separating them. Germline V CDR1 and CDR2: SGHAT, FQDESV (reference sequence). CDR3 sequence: CASSFQVNTEAFF. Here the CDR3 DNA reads TGTGCCAGCAGCTTTCAGGTGAACACTGAAGCTTTCTTT. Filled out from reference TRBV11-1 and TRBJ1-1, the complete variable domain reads EAEVAQSPRYKITEKSQAVAFWCDPISGHATLYWYRQILGQGPELLVQFQDESVVDDSQLPKDRFSAERLKGVDSTLKIQPAELGDSAMYLCASSFQVNTEAFFGQGTRLTVV.

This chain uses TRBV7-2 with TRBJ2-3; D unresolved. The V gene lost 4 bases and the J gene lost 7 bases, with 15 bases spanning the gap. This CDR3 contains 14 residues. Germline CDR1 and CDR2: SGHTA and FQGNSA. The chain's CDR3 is CASSSLLLVHTQYF. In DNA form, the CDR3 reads TGTGCCAGCAGCTCGCTACTCCTGGTCCATACGCAGTATTTT.

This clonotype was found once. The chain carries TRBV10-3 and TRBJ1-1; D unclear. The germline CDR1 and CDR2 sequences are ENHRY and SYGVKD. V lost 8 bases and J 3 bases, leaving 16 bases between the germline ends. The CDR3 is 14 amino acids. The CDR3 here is CAIGRAAKDTEAFF. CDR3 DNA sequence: TGTGCCATCGGGCGGGCGGCAAAGGACACTGAAGCTTTCTTT.

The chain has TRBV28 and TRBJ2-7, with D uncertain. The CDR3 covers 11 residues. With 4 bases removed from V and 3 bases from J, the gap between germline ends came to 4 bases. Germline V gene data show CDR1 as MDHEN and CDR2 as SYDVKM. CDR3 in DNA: TGTGCCAGCAGTTCATTCTACGAGCAGTACTTC. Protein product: CASSSFYEQYF.

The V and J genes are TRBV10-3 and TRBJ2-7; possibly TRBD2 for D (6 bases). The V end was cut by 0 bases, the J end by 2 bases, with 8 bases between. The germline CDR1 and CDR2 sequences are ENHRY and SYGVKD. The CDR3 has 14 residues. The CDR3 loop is CAISESGGTYEQYF. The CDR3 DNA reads TGTGCCATCAGTGAGTCAGGAGGGACCTACGAGCAGTACTTC.

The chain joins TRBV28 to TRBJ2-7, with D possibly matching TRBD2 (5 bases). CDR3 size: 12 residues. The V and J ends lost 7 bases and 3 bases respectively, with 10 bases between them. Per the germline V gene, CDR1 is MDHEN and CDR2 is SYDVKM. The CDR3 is CASNEGLYEQYF. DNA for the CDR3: TGTGCCAGCAACGAAGGACTCTACGAGCAGTACTTC.

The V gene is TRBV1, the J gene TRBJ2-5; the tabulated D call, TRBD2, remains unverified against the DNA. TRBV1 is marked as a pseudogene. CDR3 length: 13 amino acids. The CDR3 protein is CTSSRLAGETQYF. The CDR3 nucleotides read TGCACCAGCAGCCGACTAGCGGGAGAGACCCAGTACTTC.

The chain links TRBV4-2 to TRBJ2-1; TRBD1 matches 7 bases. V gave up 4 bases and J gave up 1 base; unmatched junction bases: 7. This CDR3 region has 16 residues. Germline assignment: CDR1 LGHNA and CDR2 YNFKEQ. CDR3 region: CASSPPGTASYNEQFF. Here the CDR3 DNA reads TGTGCCAGCAGCCCCCCCGGGACAGCATCCTACAATGAGCAGTTCTTC.

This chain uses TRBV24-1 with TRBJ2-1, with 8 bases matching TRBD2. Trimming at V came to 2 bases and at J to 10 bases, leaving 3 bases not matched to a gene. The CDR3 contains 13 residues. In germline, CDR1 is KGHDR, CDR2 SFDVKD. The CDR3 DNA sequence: TGTGCCACCAGTGATTCTATAGCGGGGGAGCAGTTCTTC. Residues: CATSDSIAGEQFF.

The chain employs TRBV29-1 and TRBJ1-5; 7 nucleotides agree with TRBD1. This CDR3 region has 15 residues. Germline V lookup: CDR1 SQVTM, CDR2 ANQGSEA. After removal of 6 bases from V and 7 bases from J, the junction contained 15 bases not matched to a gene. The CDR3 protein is CSVGETGVRGQPQHF. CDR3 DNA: TGCAGCGTGGGAGAAACAGGGGTACGCGGGCAGCCCCAGCATTTT.

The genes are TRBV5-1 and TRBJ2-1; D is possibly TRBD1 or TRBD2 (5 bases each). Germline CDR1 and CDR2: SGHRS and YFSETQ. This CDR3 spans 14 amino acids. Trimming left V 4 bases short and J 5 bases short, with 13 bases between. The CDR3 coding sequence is TGCGCCAGCAGCGAGAGAGGGGATCACAATGAGCAGTTCTTC. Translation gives CASSERGDHNEQFF.

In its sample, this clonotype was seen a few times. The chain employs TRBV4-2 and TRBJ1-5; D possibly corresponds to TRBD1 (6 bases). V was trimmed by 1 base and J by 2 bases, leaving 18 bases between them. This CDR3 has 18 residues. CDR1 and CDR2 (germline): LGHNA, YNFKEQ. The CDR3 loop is CASSQGWSRGAGNQPQHF. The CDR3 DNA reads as TGTGCCAGCAGCCAAGGTTGGTCTCGGGGGGCAGGCAATCAGCCCCAGCATTTT.